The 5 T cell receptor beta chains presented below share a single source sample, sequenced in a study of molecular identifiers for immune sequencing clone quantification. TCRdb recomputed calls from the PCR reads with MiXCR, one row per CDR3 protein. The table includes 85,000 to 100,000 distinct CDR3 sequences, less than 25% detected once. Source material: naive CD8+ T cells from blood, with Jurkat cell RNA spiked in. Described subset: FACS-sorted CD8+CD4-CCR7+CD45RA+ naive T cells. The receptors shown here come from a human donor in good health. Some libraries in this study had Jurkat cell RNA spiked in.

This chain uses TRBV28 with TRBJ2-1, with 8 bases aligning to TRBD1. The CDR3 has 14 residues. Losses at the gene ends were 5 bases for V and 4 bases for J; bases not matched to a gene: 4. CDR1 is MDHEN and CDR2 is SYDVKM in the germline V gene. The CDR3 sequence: CASSTRTGYNEQFF. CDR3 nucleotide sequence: TGTGCCAGCAGTACCCGGACAGGGTACAATGAGCAGTTCTTC.

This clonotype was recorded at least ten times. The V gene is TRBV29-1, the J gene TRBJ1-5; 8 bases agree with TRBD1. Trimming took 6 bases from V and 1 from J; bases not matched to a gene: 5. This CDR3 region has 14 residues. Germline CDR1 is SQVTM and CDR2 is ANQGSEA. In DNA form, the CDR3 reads TGCAGCGTCTTGACAGGGGTGAGCAATCAGCCCCAGCATTTT. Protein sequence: CSVLTGVSNQPQHF.

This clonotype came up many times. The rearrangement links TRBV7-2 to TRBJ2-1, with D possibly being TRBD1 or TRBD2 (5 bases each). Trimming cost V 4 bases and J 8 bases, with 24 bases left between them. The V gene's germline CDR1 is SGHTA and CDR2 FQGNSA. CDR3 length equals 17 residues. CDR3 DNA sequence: TGTGCCAGCAGCTCCCCCGCCGGGACCTCAGATGGGGATGAGCAGTTCTTC. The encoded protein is CASSSPAGTSDGDEQFF.

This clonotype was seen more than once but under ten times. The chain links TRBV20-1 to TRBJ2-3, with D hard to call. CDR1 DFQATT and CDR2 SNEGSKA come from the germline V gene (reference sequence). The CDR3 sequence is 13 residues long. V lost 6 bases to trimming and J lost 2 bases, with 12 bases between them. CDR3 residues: CSALLALTDTQYF. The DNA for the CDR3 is TGCAGTGCCCTCTTGGCCCTCACAGATACGCAGTATTTT.

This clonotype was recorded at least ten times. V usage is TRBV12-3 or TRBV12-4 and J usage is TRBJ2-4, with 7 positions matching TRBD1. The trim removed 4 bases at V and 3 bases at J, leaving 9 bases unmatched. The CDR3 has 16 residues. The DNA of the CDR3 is TGTGCCAGCAGTTCATCAGGGGGAAGTGGCAAAAACATTCAGTACTTC. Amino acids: CASSSSGGSGKNIQYF.